This TCR beta chain was sequenced in a study of cytomegalovirus exposure and HLA in healthy donors. Whole-study results and caveats: Rare TCR sequences dominated, though some public TCRs recurred in many donors. Investigators reported 150 to 200 TCR beta chains as tied to cytomegalovirus.

On this clone: What it recognizes is unknown.

PCR primers comprised 60 Vbeta and 13 Jbeta primers. Repertoires were generated with immunoSEQ multiplex PCR, while TCRdb's copy carries only in-frame clones and drops some. This table holds around 250,000 clones, over 70% found once. As for the donors, each was a healthy bone marrow donor. The sample consisted of PBMCs. This TCR came from a woman aged 60-75 years in good health and CMV-seropositive.

In DNA, the CDR3 is TGTGCCAGCAGGCAGACTAGCGGAAGACCCTACGAGCAGTACTTC. Translated: CASRQTSGRPYEQYF. The V and J genes are TRBV2 and TRBJ2-7; 9 bases are a match to TRBD2. The CDR3 spans 15 residues. Germline V gene lookup returns CDR1 SNHLY and CDR2 FYNNEI. The J segment lost 2 bases and the V segment lost 6 bases, leaving 8 bases of the junction unmatched. Drawing the rest from reference TRBV2 and TRBJ2-7, the complete variable domain is EPEVTQTPSHQVTQMGQEVILRCVPISNHLYFYWYRQILGQKVEFLVSFYNNEISEKSEIFDDQFSVERPDGSNFTLKIRSTKLEDSAMYFCASRQTSGRPYEQYFGPGTRLTVT.